The text below deals with one T cell receptor beta chain. The V and J ends lost 1 base and 4 bases, in that order; junction bases with no gene match: 14. Per germline, CDR1 MGHRA and CDR2 YSYEKL. The CDR3 covers 18 residues. Reverse transcribing all isolated RNA meant expressed TCRB transcripts were sequenced. Some clones are missing from TCRdb's copy, which holds only in-frame ones; the method was immunoSEQ multiplex PCR. This table has roughly 170,000 clones, more than 10% appearing once. This specimen comes from a study of beta chain features in type 1 diabetes. This rearrangement joins TRBV4-1 to TRBJ1-1; 8 positions agree with TRBD1. Material for sequencing was central memory CD4+ T cells from blood. The clonotype originates from a woman between 18 and 30 years old in good health. The CDR3 sequence: CASSQVARQGLGSTEAFF. CDR3 nucleotides: TGCGCCAGCAGCCAAGTGGCAAGACAGGGGCTTGGTAGCACTGAAGCTTTCTTT.